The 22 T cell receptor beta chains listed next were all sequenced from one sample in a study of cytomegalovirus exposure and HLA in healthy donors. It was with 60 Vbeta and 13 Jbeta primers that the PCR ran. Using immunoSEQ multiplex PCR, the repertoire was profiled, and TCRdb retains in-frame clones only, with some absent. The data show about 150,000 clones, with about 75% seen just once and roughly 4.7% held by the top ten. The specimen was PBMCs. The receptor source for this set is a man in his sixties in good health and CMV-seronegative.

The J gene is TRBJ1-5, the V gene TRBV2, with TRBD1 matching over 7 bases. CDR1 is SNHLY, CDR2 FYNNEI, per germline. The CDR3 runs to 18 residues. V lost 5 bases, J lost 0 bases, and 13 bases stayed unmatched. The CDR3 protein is CASSSNRDSLYSNQPQHF. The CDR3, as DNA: TGTGCCAGCAGTTCTAACCGGGACAGCCTTTATAGCAATCAGCCCCAGCATTTT.

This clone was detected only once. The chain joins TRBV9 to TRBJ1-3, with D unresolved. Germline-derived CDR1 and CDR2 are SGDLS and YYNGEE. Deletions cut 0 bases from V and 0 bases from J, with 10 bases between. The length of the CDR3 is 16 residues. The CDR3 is CASSVELAGSGNTIYF. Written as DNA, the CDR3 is TGTGCCAGCAGCGTAGAGCTAGCAGGCTCTGGAAACACCATATATTTT.

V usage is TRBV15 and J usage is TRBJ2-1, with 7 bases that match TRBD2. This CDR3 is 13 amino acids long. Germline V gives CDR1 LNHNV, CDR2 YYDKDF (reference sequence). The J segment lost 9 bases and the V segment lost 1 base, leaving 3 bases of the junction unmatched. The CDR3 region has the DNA TGTGCCACCAGCAGAGGGGCGGGGGTTGAGCAGTTCTTC. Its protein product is CATSRGAGVEQFF.

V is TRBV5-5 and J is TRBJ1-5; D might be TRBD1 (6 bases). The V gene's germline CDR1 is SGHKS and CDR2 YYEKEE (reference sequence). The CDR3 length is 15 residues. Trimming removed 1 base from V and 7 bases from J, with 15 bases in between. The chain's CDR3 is CASSLYRERGQPQHF. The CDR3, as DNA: TGTGCCAGCAGCTTGTACAGGGAGCGAGGACAGCCCCAGCATTTT.

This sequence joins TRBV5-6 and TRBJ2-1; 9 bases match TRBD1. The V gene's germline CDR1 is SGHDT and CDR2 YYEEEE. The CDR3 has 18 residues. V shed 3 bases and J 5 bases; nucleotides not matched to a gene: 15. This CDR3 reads CASSSRDRVGGIHNEQFF. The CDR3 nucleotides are TGTGCCAGCAGCTCCCGGGACAGGGTCGGCGGGATTCACAATGAGCAGTTCTTC.

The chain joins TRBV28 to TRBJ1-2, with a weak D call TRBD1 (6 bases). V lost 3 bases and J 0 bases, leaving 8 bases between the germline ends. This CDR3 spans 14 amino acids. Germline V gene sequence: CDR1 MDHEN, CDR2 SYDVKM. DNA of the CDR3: TGTGCCAGCAGTTTGACAGGCCCTAACTATGGCTACACCTTC. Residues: CASSLTGPNYGYTF.

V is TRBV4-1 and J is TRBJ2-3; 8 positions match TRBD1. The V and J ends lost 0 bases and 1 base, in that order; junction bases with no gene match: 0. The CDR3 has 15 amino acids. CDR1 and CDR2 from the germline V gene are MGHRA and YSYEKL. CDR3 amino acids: CASSQETGGTDTQYF. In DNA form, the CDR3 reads TGCGCCAGCAGCCAAGAGACAGGGGGCACAGATACGCAGTATTTT.

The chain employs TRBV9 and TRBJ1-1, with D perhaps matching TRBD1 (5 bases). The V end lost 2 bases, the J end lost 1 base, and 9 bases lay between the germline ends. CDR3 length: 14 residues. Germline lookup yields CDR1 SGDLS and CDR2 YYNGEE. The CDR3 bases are TGTGCCAGCAGCGTCAGGGTGGAGAACACTGAAGCTTTCTTT. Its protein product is CASSVRVENTEAFF. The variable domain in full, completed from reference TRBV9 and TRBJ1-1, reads DSGVTQTPKHLITATGQRVTLRCSPRSGDLSVYWYQQSLDQGLQFLIQYYNGEERAKGNILERFSAQQFPDLHSELNLSSLELGDSALYFCASSVRVENTEAFFGQGTRLTVV.

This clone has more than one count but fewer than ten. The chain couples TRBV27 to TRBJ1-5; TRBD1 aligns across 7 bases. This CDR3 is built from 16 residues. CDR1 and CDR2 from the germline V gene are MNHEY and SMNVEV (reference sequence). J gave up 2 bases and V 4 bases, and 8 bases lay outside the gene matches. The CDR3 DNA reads TGTGCCAGCAGTTCCCCAGGGGGTAGTGGCAATCAGCCCCAGCATTTT. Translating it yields CASSSPGGSGNQPQHF.

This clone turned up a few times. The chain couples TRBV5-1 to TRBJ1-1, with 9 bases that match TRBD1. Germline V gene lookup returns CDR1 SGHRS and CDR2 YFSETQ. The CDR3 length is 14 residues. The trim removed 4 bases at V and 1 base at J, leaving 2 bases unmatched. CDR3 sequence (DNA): TGCGCCAGCAGCCCACAGGGGGCGAACACTGAAGCTTTCTTT. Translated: CASSPQGANTEAFF.

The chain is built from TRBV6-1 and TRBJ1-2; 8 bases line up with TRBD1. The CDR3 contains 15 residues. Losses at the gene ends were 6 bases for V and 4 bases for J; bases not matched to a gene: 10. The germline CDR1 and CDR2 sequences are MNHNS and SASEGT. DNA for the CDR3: TGTGCCAGCAGACCTGGACAGGGCATGGGCTATGGCTACACCTTC. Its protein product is CASRPGQGMGYGYTF.

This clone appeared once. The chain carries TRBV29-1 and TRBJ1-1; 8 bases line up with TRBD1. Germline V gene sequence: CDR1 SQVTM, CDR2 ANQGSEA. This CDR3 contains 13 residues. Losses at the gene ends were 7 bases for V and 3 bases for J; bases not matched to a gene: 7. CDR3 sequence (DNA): TGCAGCGGGTCGACAGGGGCCGACACTGAAGCTTTCTTT. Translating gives CSGSTGADTEAFF. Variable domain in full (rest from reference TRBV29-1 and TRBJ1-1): SAVISQKPSRDICQRGTSLTIQCQVDSQVTMMFWYRQQPGQSLTLIATANQGSEATYESGFVIDKFPISRPNLTFSTLTVSNMSPEDSSIYLCSGSTGADTEAFFGQGTRLTVV.

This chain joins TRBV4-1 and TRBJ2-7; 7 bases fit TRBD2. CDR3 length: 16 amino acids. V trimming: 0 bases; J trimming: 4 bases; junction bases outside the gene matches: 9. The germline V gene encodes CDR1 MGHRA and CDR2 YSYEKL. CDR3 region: CASSQDRASGWYEQYF. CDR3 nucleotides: TGCGCCAGCAGCCAAGATAGGGCTAGCGGTTGGTACGAGCAGTACTTC.

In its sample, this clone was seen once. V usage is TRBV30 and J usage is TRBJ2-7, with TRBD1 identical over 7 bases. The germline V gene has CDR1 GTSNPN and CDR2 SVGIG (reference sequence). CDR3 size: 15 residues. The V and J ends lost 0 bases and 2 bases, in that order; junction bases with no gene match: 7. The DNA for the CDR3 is TGTGCCTGGAGTGTAAGGGACAGCCTACCCTACGAGCAGTACTTC. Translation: CAWSVRDSLPYEQYF.

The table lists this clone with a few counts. This CDR3 is CASRVGGADEKLFF. For the CDR3, the DNA is TGTGCCAGCAGAGTAGGGGGGGCGGATGAAAAACTGTTTTTT. J is TRBJ1-4 and V is TRBV28, with a tentative D call TRBD1 (6 bases). Trimming left V 6 bases short and J 6 bases short, with 14 bases between. Germline-derived CDR1 and CDR2 are MDHEN and SYDVKM. The CDR3 loop spans 14 amino acids.

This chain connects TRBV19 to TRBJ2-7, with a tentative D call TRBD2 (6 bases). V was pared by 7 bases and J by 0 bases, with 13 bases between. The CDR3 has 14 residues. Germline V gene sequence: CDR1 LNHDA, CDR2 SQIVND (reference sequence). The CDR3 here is CASKVADSSYEQYF. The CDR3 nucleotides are TGTGCCAGTAAGGTAGCGGATAGCTCCTACGAGCAGTACTTC. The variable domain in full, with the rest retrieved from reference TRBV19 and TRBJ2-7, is DGGITQSPKYLFRKEGQNVTLSCEQNLNHDAMYWYRQDPGQGLRLIYYSQIVNDFQKGDIAEGYSVSREKKESFPLTVTSAQKNPTAFYLCASKVADSSYEQYFGPGTRLTVT.

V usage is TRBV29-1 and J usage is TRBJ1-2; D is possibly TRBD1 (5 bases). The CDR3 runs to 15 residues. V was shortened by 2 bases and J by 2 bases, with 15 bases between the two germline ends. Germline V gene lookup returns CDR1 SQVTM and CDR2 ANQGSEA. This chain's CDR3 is CSVELGRGGNYGYTF. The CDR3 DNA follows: TGCAGCGTTGAATTGGGGCGGGGAGGAAACTATGGCTACACCTTC.

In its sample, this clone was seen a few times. The CDR3 bases are TGTGCCAGCAGTCGGGACAGCATTACTGGAAACACCATATATTTT. It yields the protein CASSRDSITGNTIYF. The chain combines TRBV28 with TRBJ1-3; 7 positions agree with TRBD1. J lost 2 bases, V lost 5 bases, and 6 bases had no gene match. Germline CDR1 reads MDHEN; CDR2 reads SYDVKM. The CDR3 covers 15 residues.

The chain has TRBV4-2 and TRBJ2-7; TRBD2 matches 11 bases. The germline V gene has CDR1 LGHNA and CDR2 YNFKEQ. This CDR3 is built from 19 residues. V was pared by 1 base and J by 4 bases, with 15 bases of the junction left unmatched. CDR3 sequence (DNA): TGTGCCAGCAGCCAAGCCGCCCCGGGTAGCGGGAGGGAATGGTACGAGCAGTACTTC. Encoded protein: CASSQAAPGSGREWYEQYF.

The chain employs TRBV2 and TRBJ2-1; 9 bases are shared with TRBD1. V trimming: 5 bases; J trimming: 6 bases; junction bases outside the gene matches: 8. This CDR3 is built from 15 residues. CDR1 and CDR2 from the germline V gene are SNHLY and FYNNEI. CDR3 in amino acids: CASSPNRGQGNEQFF. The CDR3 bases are TGTGCCAGCAGTCCCAACAGGGGGCAAGGCAATGAGCAGTTCTTC.

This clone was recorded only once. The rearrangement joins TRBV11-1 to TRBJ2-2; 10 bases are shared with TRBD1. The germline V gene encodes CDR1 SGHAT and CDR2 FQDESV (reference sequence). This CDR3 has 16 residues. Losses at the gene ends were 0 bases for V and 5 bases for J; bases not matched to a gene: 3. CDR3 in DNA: TGTGCCAGCAGCTTAGCAGGGACAGGGGTGACCGGGGAGCTGTTTTTT. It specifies CASSLAGTGVTGELFF.

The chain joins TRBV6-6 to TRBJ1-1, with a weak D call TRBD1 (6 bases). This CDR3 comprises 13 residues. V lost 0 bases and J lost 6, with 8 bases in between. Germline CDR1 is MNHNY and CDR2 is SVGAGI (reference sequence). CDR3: CASSYSGGAEAFF. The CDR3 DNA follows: TGTGCCAGCAGTTACTCAGGGGGGGCTGAAGCTTTCTTT.